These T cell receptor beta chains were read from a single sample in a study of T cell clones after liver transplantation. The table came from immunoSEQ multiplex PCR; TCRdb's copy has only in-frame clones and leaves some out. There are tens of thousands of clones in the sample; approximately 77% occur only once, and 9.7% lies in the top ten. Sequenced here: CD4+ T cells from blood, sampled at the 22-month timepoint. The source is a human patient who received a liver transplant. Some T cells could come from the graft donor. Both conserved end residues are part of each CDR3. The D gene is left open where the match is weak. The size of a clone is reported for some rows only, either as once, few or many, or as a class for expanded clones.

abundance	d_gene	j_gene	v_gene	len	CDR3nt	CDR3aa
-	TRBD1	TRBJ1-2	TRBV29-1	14	TGCAGCGTTCGAATTACAGGGGGCGGCTATGGCTACACCTTC	CSVRITGGGYGYTF
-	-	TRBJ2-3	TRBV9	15	TGTGCCAGCAGCTCAGGGGCGTTTGGCACAGATACGCAGTATTTT	CASSSGAFGTDTQYF
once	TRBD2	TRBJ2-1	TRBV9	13	TGTGCCAGCAGCGTCCTAGCGGGGAAAGAGCAGTTCTTC	CASSVLAGKEQFF
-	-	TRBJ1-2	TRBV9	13	TGTGCCAGCAGCCCGACGGGGGGCAATGGCTACACCTTC	CASSPTGGNGYTF
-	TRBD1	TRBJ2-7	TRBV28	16	TGTGCCAGCAGTCCCCTGGGACAGGGCCAGCCGTACGAGCAGTACTTC	CASSPLGQGQPYEQYF
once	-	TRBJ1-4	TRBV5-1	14	TGCGCCAGCAGCTTGGATCCGGGGTCTGAAAAACTGTTTTTT	CASSLDPGSEKLFF
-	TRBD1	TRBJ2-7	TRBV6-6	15	TGTGCCAGCAGTTACTCGTCGGGACAGGGGTACGAGCAGTACTTC	CASSYSSGQGYEQYF
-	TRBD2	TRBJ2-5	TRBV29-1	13	TGCAGCGTTGGGGGAGGGGTCCAAGAGACCCAGTACTTC	CSVGGGVQETQYF
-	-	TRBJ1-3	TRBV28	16	TGTGCCAGCGTGCTAGGCACAGGGCCGCCTGGAAACACCATATATTTT	CASVLGTGPPGNTIYF
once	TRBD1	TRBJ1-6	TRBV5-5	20	TGTGCCAGCAGCTTGAATGCGCCGGACAGGTCCAGCTCCTATAATTCACCCCTCCACTTT	CASSLNAPDRSSSYNSPLHF
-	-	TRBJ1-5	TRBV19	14	TGTGCCAGTAGTTATGACAGCGCGGGTCAGCCCCAGCATTTT	CASSYDSAGQPQHF
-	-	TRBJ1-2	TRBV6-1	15	TGTGCCAGCAGTGAGGGGCCATCTCAGAACTATGGCTACACCTTC	CASSEGPSQNYGYTF
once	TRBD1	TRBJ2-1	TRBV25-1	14	TGTGCCAGCAGGGAAACAGGGGGTTACAATGAGCAGTTCTTC	CASRETGGYNEQFF
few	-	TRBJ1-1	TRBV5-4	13	TGTGCCTCCCAGGGTAGCTTGAGGACTGAAGCTTTCTTT	CASQGSLRTEAFF
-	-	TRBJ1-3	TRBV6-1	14	TGTGCCAGCACTACGGGTTCCTCTGGAAACACCATATATTTT	CASTTGSSGNTIYF
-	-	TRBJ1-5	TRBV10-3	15	TGTGCCATCAGTGAGTCGTCGCAGGGTGTGGGGCCCCAGCATTTT	CAISESSQGVGPQHF
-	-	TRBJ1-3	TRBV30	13	TGTGCCTGGAGTGGTGGGGCTGGAAACACCATATATTTT	CAWSGGAGNTIYF
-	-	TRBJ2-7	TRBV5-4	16	TGTGCCAGCAGCTTGGGGGGGACGGCGAGCTCCTACGAGCAGTACTTC	CASSLGGTASSYEQYF
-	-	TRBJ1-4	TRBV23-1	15	TGCGCCAGCACTCCTCTAGGGGCGACTAATGAAAAACTGTTTTTT	CASTPLGATNEKLFF
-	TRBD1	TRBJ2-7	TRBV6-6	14	TGTGCCAGCAGTTCCGGGACAGGGGGCTACGAGCAGTACTTC	CASSSGTGGYEQYF
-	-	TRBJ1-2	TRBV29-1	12	TGCAGCGGATTATTGACCTTCTATGGCTACACCTTC	CSGLLTFYGYTF
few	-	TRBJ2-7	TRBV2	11	TGTGCCAGCAGTGTAGCGTTTGAACAGTACTTC	CASSVAFEQYF
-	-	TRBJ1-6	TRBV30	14	TGTGCCTGGAGTCTGGACCTCACGGGCTCACCCCTCCACTTT	CAWSLDLTGSPLHF
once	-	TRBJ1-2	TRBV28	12	TGTGCCAGCAGTTTAGGGCAGGGTATCAACACCTTC	CASSLGQGINTF
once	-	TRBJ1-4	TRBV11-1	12	TGTGCCAGCAGCCACGGAGACGAAAAACTGTTTTTT	CASSHGDEKLFF
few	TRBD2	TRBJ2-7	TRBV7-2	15	TGTGCCAGCAGCTTAATTGCTAGCGGCTCTCAAGAGCAGTACTTC	CASSLIASGSQEQYF
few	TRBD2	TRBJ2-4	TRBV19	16	TGTGCCAGTAGCGCTAGACAGGCCGGGGGGGGAAACATTCAGTACTTC	CASSARQAGGGNIQYF
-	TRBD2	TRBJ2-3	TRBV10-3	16	TGTGCCATCAGTGAGGAGCGGGGGATAAGCACAGATACGCAGTATTTT	CAISEERGISTDTQYF
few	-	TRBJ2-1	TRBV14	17	TGTGCCAGCAGCACCCACAGGGAGTATAAGTCCTACAATGAGCAGTTCTTC	CASSTHREYKSYNEQFF
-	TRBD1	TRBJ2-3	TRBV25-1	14	TGTGCCAGCAGGGGGACAGCCAGCACAGATACGCAGTATTTT	CASRGTASTDTQYF
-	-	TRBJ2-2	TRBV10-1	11	TGCGCCAGCGGTAAAACCGGGGAGCTGTTTTTT	CASGKTGELFF
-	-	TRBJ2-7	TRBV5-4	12	TGTGCCAGCAGCCTTCCATCCTACGAGCAGTACTTC	CASSLPSYEQYF
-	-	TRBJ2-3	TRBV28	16	TGTGCCAGCAGTTTAGGTGGCCCGAGAAGCACAGATACGCAGTATTTT	CASSLGGPRSTDTQYF
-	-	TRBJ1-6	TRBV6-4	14	TGTGCCAGCAGTGCCAGACTTACCAATTCACCCCTCCACTTT	CASSARLTNSPLHF
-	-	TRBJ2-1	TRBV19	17	TGTGCCAGTAGTATCGGCTTAGGGGGGCCCCGGATTGGCGAGCAGTTCTTC	CASSIGLGGPRIGEQFF
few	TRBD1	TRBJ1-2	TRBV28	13	TGTGCCAGCAGTATGTCAGGGGGCAGGGGCTACACCTTC	CASSMSGGRGYTF
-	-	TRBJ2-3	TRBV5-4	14	TGTGCCAGCAGCCAATGGACTGTCACAGATACGCAGTATTTT	CASSQWTVTDTQYF
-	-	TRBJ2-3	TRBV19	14	TGTGCCAGTAGTATAGGGGGAGAAACAGATACGCAGTATTTT	CASSIGGETDTQYF
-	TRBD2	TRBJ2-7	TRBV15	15	TGTGCCACCAGCAGGGGGGGGACTAGCGGGTACGAGCAGTACTTC	CATSRGGTSGYEQYF
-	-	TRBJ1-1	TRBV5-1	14	TGCGCCAGCAGTGAGGAGGCTTTGAACACTGAAGCTTTCTTT	CASSEEALNTEAFF
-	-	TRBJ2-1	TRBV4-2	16	TGTGCCAGCAGCCAAGTTGAGGGAAGGGGGAACAATGAGCAGTTCTTC	CASSQVEGRGNNEQFF
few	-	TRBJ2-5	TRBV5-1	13	TGCGCCAGCAGTTTCGGGACACAAGAGACCCAGTACTTC	CASSFGTQETQYF
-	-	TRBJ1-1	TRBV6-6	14	TGTGCCTGCCGTTACGGGTCCGCGGGGACTGAAGCTTTCTTT	CACRYGSAGTEAFF
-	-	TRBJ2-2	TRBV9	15	TGTGCCAGCAGCGGCAGACTGCTGAACACCGGGGAGCTGTTTTTT	CASSGRLLNTGELFF
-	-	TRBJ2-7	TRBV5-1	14	TGCGCCAGCAGCTTCGGCATATCTGGATACGAGCAGTACTTC	CASSFGISGYEQYF
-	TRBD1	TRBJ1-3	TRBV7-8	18	TGTGCCAGCAGCTGGGGACAGGGGCAATTTGATTCCGGAAACACCATATATTTT	CASSWGQGQFDSGNTIYF
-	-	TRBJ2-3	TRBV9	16	TGTGCCAGCAGCGTGAACAGCATGGGGTACACAGATACGCAGTATTTT	CASSVNSMGYTDTQYF
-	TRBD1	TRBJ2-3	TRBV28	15	TGTGCCAGCAGTTTTCAGGGGGCGCGGACAGATACGCAGTATTTT	CASSFQGARTDTQYF